A selection of T cell receptor beta chains follows, all from one sample in a study of cytotoxic CD8 clonotypes in ibrutinib-treated CLL. The protocol was immunoSEQ multiplex PCR, while the TCRdb copy is restricted to in-frame clones and leaves out a portion. The sample records 30,000 or so clones, roughly 60% being singletons. Material: PBMCs, obtained before ibrutinib treatment. The receptors derive from a human donor with chronic lymphocytic leukemia. Both conserved end residues are part of each CDR3. The order of the fields is CDR3 protein, CDR3 DNA, D gene, J gene, clone size, V gene. The D gene is left open where the match is weak. Some rows have no size entry. The others give once, few or many, or a class for an expanded clone.

cdr3_aa: CATSRALQGDTQYF
cdr3_nt: TGTGCCACCAGCAGAGCCCTACAGGGAGATACGCAGTATTTT
d_call: -
j_call: TRBJ2-3
clone_size: -
v_call: TRBV15

cdr3_aa: CAWRAGLQYGYTF
cdr3_nt: TGTGCCTGGAGGGCGGGACTTCAATATGGCTACACCTTC
d_call: -
j_call: TRBJ1-2
clone_size: -
v_call: TRBV30

cdr3_aa: CASSAQGILF
cdr3_nt: TGTGCCAGCAGTGCACAGGGTATTCTCTTT
d_call: -
j_call: TRBJ1-1
clone_size: -
v_call: TRBV2

cdr3_aa: CASTPTGKGNTEAFF
cdr3_nt: TGTGCCAGTACACCCACAGGGAAGGGGAACACTGAAGCTTTCTTT
d_call: -
j_call: TRBJ1-1
clone_size: once
v_call: TRBV19

cdr3_aa: CASSHLGLDTYQETQYF
cdr3_nt: TGCGCCAGCAGCCATCTTGGCCTTGACACATACCAAGAGACCCAGTACTTC
d_call: -
j_call: TRBJ2-5
clone_size: -
v_call: TRBV4-1

cdr3_aa: CASSRGVDQPQHF
cdr3_nt: TGTGCCAGCTCAAGGGGGGTAGATCAGCCCCAGCATTTT
d_call: -
j_call: TRBJ1-5
clone_size: -
v_call: TRBV27

cdr3_aa: CASSLGNFNYGYTF
cdr3_nt: TGTGCCAGCAGCTTGGGGAATTTTAACTATGGCTACACCTTC
d_call: -
j_call: TRBJ1-2
clone_size: -
v_call: TRBV5-6

cdr3_aa: CARKTGGGLTSSYNEQFF
cdr3_nt: TGCGCCAGGAAGACAGGGGGCGGACTAACAAGCTCCTACAATGAGCAGTTCTTC
d_call: TRBD1
j_call: TRBJ2-1
clone_size: -
v_call: TRBV5-1

cdr3_aa: CATAGTGYSNQPQHF
cdr3_nt: TGTGCCACGGCTGGGACAGGCTATAGCAATCAGCCCCAGCATTTT
d_call: TRBD1
j_call: TRBJ1-5
clone_size: -
v_call: TRBV2

cdr3_aa: CASRQGGYTQYF
cdr3_nt: TGTGCCAGCAGACAGGGGGGATATACGCAGTATTTT
d_call: TRBD1
j_call: TRBJ2-3
clone_size: -
v_call: TRBV6-6

cdr3_aa: CASSQDSWSGASEAFF
cdr3_nt: TGTGCCAGCAGCCAAGATTCATGGTCTGGGGCCAGCGAAGCTTTCTTT
d_call: -
j_call: TRBJ1-1
clone_size: -
v_call: TRBV14

cdr3_aa: CASSLDWWSSYEQYF
cdr3_nt: TGTGCCAGCAGCTTAGATTGGTGGAGCTCCTACGAGCAGTACTTC
d_call: -
j_call: TRBJ2-7
clone_size: -
v_call: TRBV11-2

cdr3_aa: CASSVPGGIAFF
cdr3_nt: TGTGCCAGCAGCGTTCCAGGGGGAATAGCTTTCTTT
d_call: TRBD1
j_call: TRBJ1-1
clone_size: -
v_call: TRBV9

cdr3_aa: CASSPPGLSGGNIQYF
cdr3_nt: TGTGCCAGCAGCCCCCCCGGCCTCTCGGGCGGAAACATTCAGTACTTC
d_call: -
j_call: TRBJ2-4
clone_size: -
v_call: TRBV7-9

cdr3_aa: CASSQLGTDTQYF
cdr3_nt: TGCGCCAGCAGCCAACTTGGCACAGATACGCAGTATTTT
d_call: -
j_call: TRBJ2-3
clone_size: few
v_call: TRBV4-1

cdr3_aa: CASSIIGGSTDTQYF
cdr3_nt: TGTGCCAGTAGTATCATCGGGGGTTCCACAGATACGCAGTATTTT
d_call: -
j_call: TRBJ2-3
clone_size: -
v_call: TRBV19

cdr3_aa: CASSLRWTAQTSNEKLFF
cdr3_nt: TGTGCCAGCAGCTTAAGGTGGACAGCCCAAACTTCTAATGAAAAACTGTTTTTT
d_call: -
j_call: TRBJ1-4
clone_size: -
v_call: TRBV7-2

cdr3_aa: CSVAPGQGNPGELFF
cdr3_nt: TGCAGCGTTGCCCCGGGACAGGGTAACCCCGGGGAGCTGTTTTTT
d_call: TRBD1
j_call: TRBJ2-2
clone_size: -
v_call: TRBV29-1

cdr3_aa: CASSPDNHYQPQHF
cdr3_nt: TGTGCCAGCTCACCCGACAACCATTATCAGCCCCAGCATTTT
d_call: -
j_call: TRBJ1-5
clone_size: few
v_call: TRBV18

cdr3_aa: CASSFWVTIKTDTQYF
cdr3_nt: TGTGCCAGCAGCTTTTGGGTTACAATAAAAACAGATACGCAGTATTTT
d_call: -
j_call: TRBJ2-3
clone_size: -
v_call: TRBV5-6

cdr3_aa: CASSELGLAGTFHEQYF
cdr3_nt: TGTGCCAGCAGTGAATTAGGACTAGCGGGAACGTTCCACGAGCAGTACTTC
d_call: TRBD2
j_call: TRBJ2-7
clone_size: -
v_call: TRBV25-1

cdr3_aa: CASSTAGTGAYEQYF
cdr3_nt: TGTGCCAGCAGCACAGCCGGGACAGGGGCATACGAGCAGTACTTC
d_call: TRBD1
j_call: TRBJ2-7
clone_size: -
v_call: TRBV14

cdr3_aa: CASTNKDRETQETQYF
cdr3_nt: TGTGCCAGCACAAACAAGGACAGGGAAACTCAAGAGACCCAGTACTTC
d_call: TRBD1
j_call: TRBJ2-5
clone_size: -
v_call: TRBV25-1

cdr3_aa: CASSPLVMNTGELFF
cdr3_nt: TGTGCCAGCTCACCACTCGTGATGAACACCGGGGAGCTGTTTTTT
d_call: -
j_call: TRBJ2-2
clone_size: -
v_call: TRBV18

cdr3_aa: CASRGQANTEAFF
cdr3_nt: TGCGCCAGCAGAGGACAGGCGAACACTGAAGCTTTCTTT
d_call: TRBD1
j_call: TRBJ1-1
clone_size: few
v_call: TRBV10-1

cdr3_aa: CASSPVGRENIQYF
cdr3_nt: TGTGCCAGCTCACCGGTCGGTCGAGAAAACATTCAGTACTTC
d_call: -
j_call: TRBJ2-4
clone_size: -
v_call: TRBV18

cdr3_aa: CASSEGFYSGNTIYF
cdr3_nt: TGTGCCAGCAGTGAAGGGTTTTACTCGGGAAACACCATATATTTT
d_call: -
j_call: TRBJ1-3
clone_size: -
v_call: TRBV6-1

cdr3_aa: CASSLLVQAYNEQFF
cdr3_nt: TGTGCCAGCAGCTTGCTTGTTCAGGCCTACAATGAGCAGTTCTTC
d_call: -
j_call: TRBJ2-1
clone_size: -
v_call: TRBV5-6

cdr3_aa: CASSVLGTDQETQYF
cdr3_nt: TGCGCCAGCAGCGTCCTAGGGACAGACCAAGAGACCCAGTACTTC
d_call: TRBD1
j_call: TRBJ2-5
clone_size: few
v_call: TRBV5-1

cdr3_aa: CASSPGQGAYEQYF
cdr3_nt: TGTGCCAGCAGCCCCGGACAGGGCGCCTACGAGCAGTACTTC
d_call: TRBD1
j_call: TRBJ2-7
clone_size: few
v_call: TRBV6-5

cdr3_aa: CASSLTAGPRGGTQYF
cdr3_nt: TGTGCCAGCAGTCTCACAGCCGGGCCCAGAGGAGGTACGCAGTATTTT
d_call: -
j_call: TRBJ2-3
clone_size: -
v_call: TRBV28

cdr3_aa: CASSSGQTVPNQPQHF
cdr3_nt: TGCGCCAGCAGCTCGGGACAGACGGTACCCAATCAGCCCCAGCATTTT
d_call: TRBD1
j_call: TRBJ1-5
clone_size: few
v_call: TRBV4-1

cdr3_aa: CASTTSGAGEQYF
cdr3_nt: TGTGCCAGCACTACCTCGGGAGCGGGGGAGCAGTACTTC
d_call: -
j_call: TRBJ2-7
clone_size: few
v_call: TRBV21-1

cdr3_aa: CASSQEGLAGVYNEQFF
cdr3_nt: TGCGCCAGCAGCCAAGAGGGGCTAGCGGGTGTCTACAATGAGCAGTTCTTC
d_call: TRBD2
j_call: TRBJ2-1
clone_size: -
v_call: TRBV4-1

cdr3_aa: CASRGTGASYEQYF
cdr3_nt: TGTGCCAGCAGAGGGACAGGGGCTTCCTACGAGCAGTACTTC
d_call: TRBD1
j_call: TRBJ2-7
clone_size: -
v_call: TRBV6-1

cdr3_aa: CASSLQGVREQYF
cdr3_nt: TGTGCCAGCAGCTTACAGGGGGTTCGCGAGCAGTACTTC
d_call: TRBD1
j_call: TRBJ2-7
clone_size: -
v_call: TRBV2

cdr3_aa: CASSQGRVGFGGPAGHTEAFF
cdr3_nt: TGCGCCAGCAGCCAAGGGAGAGTTGGGTTTGGGGGGCCCGCGGGTCACACTGAAGCTTTCTTT
d_call: -
j_call: TRBJ1-1
clone_size: -
v_call: TRBV4-1

cdr3_aa: CASSTDYIATNEKLFF
cdr3_nt: TGTGCCAGCAGCACGGACTACATTGCAACTAATGAAAAACTGTTTTTT
d_call: -
j_call: TRBJ1-4
clone_size: -
v_call: TRBV7-9

cdr3_aa: CAWGGDRGIYNEQFF
cdr3_nt: TGTGCCTGGGGGGGGGACCGCGGAATTTACAATGAGCAGTTCTTC
d_call: TRBD2
j_call: TRBJ2-1
clone_size: -
v_call: TRBV30

cdr3_aa: CSVEPTGRTPMNTEAFF
cdr3_nt: TGCAGCGTTGAACCAACGGGACGGACACCGATGAACACTGAAGCTTTCTTT
d_call: -
j_call: TRBJ1-1
clone_size: -
v_call: TRBV29-1

cdr3_aa: CASTTHGGDGYTF
cdr3_nt: TGTGCCAGCACCACCCATGGAGGGGATGGCTACACCTTC
d_call: -
j_call: TRBJ1-2
clone_size: -
v_call: TRBV9

cdr3_aa: CASSLLRGPHYEQYF
cdr3_nt: TGTGCCAGCAGCCTGCTGAGGGGACCACACTACGAGCAGTACTTC
d_call: -
j_call: TRBJ2-7
clone_size: -
v_call: TRBV6-5

cdr3_aa: CASSLSSGNYGYTF
cdr3_nt: TGTGCCAGCAGTTTATCGTCAGGGAATTATGGCTACACCTTC
d_call: -
j_call: TRBJ1-2
clone_size: few
v_call: TRBV27

cdr3_aa: CASSLVTGPGGEKLFF
cdr3_nt: TGTGCCAGCAGCTTAGTTACGGGCCCTGGGGGTGAAAAACTGTTTTTT
d_call: -
j_call: TRBJ1-4
clone_size: -
v_call: TRBV7-6